The 9 T cell receptor beta chains presented below share a single source sample, sequenced in a study of blood T cells in healthy people across ages. For the second PCR, which ran for roughly 6 to 11 cycles, a sample-barcoded 5' primer and a J-beta primer mix were used. TCRdb independently ran MiXCR on the 5' RACE reads; one entry per CDR3 protein. Among 890,000 or so distinct CDR3 sequences, less than 80% were seen once, and the ten largest hold 28%. Input material: blood. These receptors all stem from a young man in good health.

CDR3 residues: CSTRTDSYKQYF. CDR3 nucleotides: TGCAGCACACGGACAGACTCCTACAAGCAGTACTTC. The chain recombines TRBV29-1 with TRBJ2-5; maybe TRBD1 (6 bases). This CDR3 contains 12 residues. Germline CDR1 reads SQVTM; CDR2 reads ANQGSEA. V lost 8 bases and J 11 bases, leaving 21 bases between the germline ends. Looking up the rest from reference TRBV29-1 and TRBJ2-5 gives the full variable domain: SAVISQKPSRDICQRGTSLTIQCQVDSQVTMMFWYRQQPGQSLTLIATANQGSEATYESGFVIDKFPISRPNLTFSTLTVSNMSPEDSSIYLCSTRTDSYKQYFGPGTRLLVL.

This clonotype was counted a few times. The chain is built from TRBV7-2 and TRBJ2-5, with D possibly matching TRBD1 (6 bases). The J call is doubtful: the DNA matches TRBJ2-7 better. CDR1 and CDR2 from the germline V gene are SGHTA and FQGNSA. The length of the CDR3 is 16 residues. In nucleotides, the CDR3 is TGTGCCAGCAGCTTAGTCGGGACACCAGAGGTTTACGAGCAGTACTTC. Translated: CASSLVGTPEVYEQYF.

This clonotype was observed a handful of times. The genes are TRBV21-1 and TRBJ1-1; TRBD1 is taken as the D call from the table, unchecked against the DNA. TRBV21-1 is a recognized pseudogene. The CDR3 spans 12 residues. The CDR3 loop reads CATKTGETEAFF. The CDR3 bases are TGTGCCACCAAAACAGGGGAAACTGAAGCTTTCTTT.

V and J are TRBV20-1 and TRBJ2-3; D could derive from TRBD1 or TRBD2 (5 bases each). V was cut by 6 bases and J by 1 base, with 17 bases left in between. Germline-derived CDR1 and CDR2 are DFQATT and SNEGSKA (reference sequence). The length of the CDR3 is 15 residues. For the CDR3, the DNA is TGCAGTGCCGACGGGGTCCCGGGACGCACAGATACGCAGTATTTT. Encoded protein: CSADGVPGRTDTQYF.

V and J are TRBV7-2 and TRBJ2-5; 10 bases are a match to TRBD2. The length of the CDR3 is 16 residues. The ends lost 5 bases at V and 4 bases at J; junction bases unmatched: 10. CDR1 and CDR2 from the germline V gene are SGHTA and FQGNSA. The CDR3, as DNA: TGTGCCAGCAGCCGGTCACCGAGCGGGGGGGTAGAGACCCAGTACTTC. Amino acids: CASSRSPSGGVETQYF.

The chain uses TRBV29-1 and TRBJ2-7; TRBD2 agrees at 9 bases. The CDR3 spans 14 residues. CDR1 and CDR2 (germline): SQVTM, ANQGSEA. J was trimmed by 0 bases and V by 6 bases; bases with no gene match: 6. CDR3 in amino acids: CSVNSGGLSYEQYF. The CDR3 nucleotides read TGCAGCGTGAACAGCGGGGGGCTCTCCTACGAGCAGTACTTC.

For this clonotype: The junction does not match germline at one end; this may be a read error. The chain has TRBV12-3 or TRBV12-4 and TRBJ1-5; tentative D call: TRBD1 (6 bases). CDR3 length: 17 amino acids. The CDR3 region is CANSPRGQGMGNQPQHF. DNA for the CDR3: TGTGCCAACAGTCCTCGGGGGCAGGGCATGGGCAATCAGCCCCAGCATTTT.

The chain employs TRBV13 and TRBJ2-5; D unclear. The J call may not be correct, given that the DNA end is closer to TRBJ2-7. The CDR3 is 13 amino acids. Germline CDR1 PRHDT, CDR2 FYEKMQ (reference sequence). The CDR3 coding sequence is TGTGCCAGCAGCCACAACCTGGGCTCCGAGCAGTACTTC. Amino acid sequence: CASSHNLGSEQYF.

This chain uses TRBV7-9 with TRBJ2-3; D uncertain. V shed 3 bases and J shed 0 bases, with 10 bases lying between them. The CDR3 is 15 amino acids. Per germline, CDR1 SEHNR and CDR2 FQNEAQ (reference sequence). The CDR3 is CASSFEVLSTDTQYF. As DNA, the CDR3 is TGTGCCAGCAGCTTTGAGGTTCTTAGCACAGATACGCAGTATTTT.